Below, 28 T cell receptor beta chains from the same sample are listed, as sequenced in a study of CD8+ T cells in alopecia areata. It was cDNA, reverse transcribed from extracted RNA, that served as the sequencing template. The repertoire was sequenced with immunoSEQ multiplex PCR; TCRdb's copy has only in-frame clones and lacks some. The sample includes around 100,000 clones, more than 75% seen only once; the top ten take 11%. The treatment here: oral pan-JAK inhibitor, 5-10 mg twice daily. This specimen consisted of CD8+ T cells sorted from blood, obtained at roughly week 30, from a patient treated with tofacitinib. These receptors were collected from a human donor with alopecia areata.

The V and J genes are TRBV25-1 and TRBJ2-7; 9 positions agree with TRBD1. The CDR3 runs 14 residues. CDR1 is MGHDK, CDR2 SYGVNS, per germline. Germline trimming cut 6 bases from V and 3 bases from J; bases unmatched to any gene: 6. The CDR3 DNA follows: TGTGCCAGCAGGGCACCGGGACAGGGCTACGAGCAGTACTTC. It translates to CASRAPGQGYEQYF.

This clone was counted a single time. The chain links TRBV13 to TRBJ2-2; 8 bases are a match to TRBD2. V shed 5 bases, J shed 4 bases, and the junction held 6 bases outside the gene matches. The CDR3 consists of 15 residues. Germline CDR1 is PRHDT and CDR2 is FYEKMQ (reference sequence). The CDR3 bases are TGTGCCAGCAGCAGAGCGGGAGTGTCCACCGGGGAGCTGTTTTTT. Translating gives CASSRAGVSTGELFF.

The gene calls are TRBV12-5 and TRBJ2-3; D is unresolved. Germline lookup yields CDR1 LGHNT and CDR2 FRNRAP. V lost 3 bases and J lost 5, with 6 bases in between. The CDR3 contains 12 residues. The CDR3 protein is CASGFVGDTQYF. CDR3 bases: TGTGCTAGTGGTTTTGTAGGAGATACGCAGTATTTT.

This sequence joins TRBV19 and TRBJ2-1; possibly TRBD2 for D (5 bases). V lost 3 bases and J lost 8, with 5 bases in between. The CDR3 runs 11 residues. CDR1 is LNHDA, CDR2 SQIVND, per germline (reference sequence). CDR3 region: CASSMRDEQFF. CDR3 nucleotide sequence: TGTGCCAGTAGTATGAGGGATGAGCAGTTCTTC.

The count of this clone is one. This sequence joins TRBV6-1 and TRBJ2-1, with TRBD1 as a possible D gene (6 bases). V lost 10 bases and J lost 9, with 16 bases in between. There are 12 residues in the CDR3. Germline values: CDR1 MNHNS, CDR2 SASEGT. This chain's CDR3 is CATQGDGIEQFF. The CDR3 DNA reads TGTGCCACACAGGGTGACGGCATTGAGCAGTTCTTC.

Turning to this clone: At one end the junction does not follow the germline gene, possibly because of a read error. Additional DNA sequences in this sample encode the identical CDR3. This chain uses TRBV19 with TRBJ2-2; possibly TRBD1 for D (5 bases). Germline CDR1 and CDR2: LNHDA and SQIVND (reference sequence). CDR3 length equals 15 residues. CDR3 coding DNA: TGTGCCAGTAGTCTAGAACAGGATAACACCGGGGAGCTGTTTTTT. Translation: CASSLEQDNTGELFF.

This clone was seen more than once but under ten times. V usage is TRBV6-4 and J usage is TRBJ2-3, with D unclear. This CDR3 has 16 amino acids. The germline V and J ends were trimmed by 0 bases and 7 bases, with 17 bases remaining between them. Germline V gene lookup returns CDR1 MRHNA and CDR2 SNTAGT. The CDR3 DNA sequence: TGTGCCAGCAGTGACTCGGCTGGGAATAGCCTACATACGCAGTATTTT. Translating it yields CASSDSAGNSLHTQYF.

This clone was picked up a small number of times. CDR3 nucleotide sequence: TGTGCCAGCAGCTTAGCGCAAGGGGGGTCCGAGCAGTACTTC. This encodes CASSLAQGGSEQYF. The chain joins TRBV7-9 to TRBJ2-7, with D perhaps matching TRBD1 or TRBD2 (6 bases each). Germline V gene sequence: CDR1 SEHNR, CDR2 FQNEAQ (reference sequence). This CDR3 has 14 amino acids. V gave up 0 bases and J gave up 6 bases, with 12 bases separating them.

This chain uses TRBV4-1 with TRBJ2-1, with D possibly being TRBD1 (5 bases). The germline CDR1 and CDR2 sequences are MGHRA and YSYEKL. There are 12 residues in the CDR3. V was shortened by 4 bases and J by 15 bases, with 16 bases between the two germline ends. The CDR3 bases are TGCGCCAGCAGCCCACCATCAGGGCACCTGTTCTTC. Amino acids: CASSPPSGHLFF.

The V gene is TRBV7-9, the J gene TRBJ1-1; D not certain. Germline V lookup: CDR1 SEHNR, CDR2 FQNEAQ (reference sequence). This CDR3 comprises 16 residues. Trimming removed 1 base from V and 1 base from J, with 13 bases in between. CDR3: CASSLDQPFSNTEAFF. The CDR3 region has the DNA TGTGCCAGCAGCTTAGATCAACCCTTCTCGAACACTGAAGCTTTCTTT.

This sequence joins TRBV27 and TRBJ1-5, with a possible D match to TRBD1 (6 bases). Germline CDR1 MNHEY, CDR2 SMNVEV (reference sequence). The germline V and J ends were trimmed by 6 bases and 12 bases, with 21 bases remaining between them. The CDR3 has 14 amino acids. CDR3 nucleotide sequence: TGTGCCAGCAGCCGAAAACCACAGGGTTGGGTCCAGCATTTT. Its protein product is CASSRKPQGWVQHF.

V is TRBV6-5 and J is TRBJ2-3, with D possibly TRBD2 on 6 matching bases. The V gene lost 6 bases and the J gene lost 3 bases, with 16 bases spanning the gap. CDR3 size: 15 residues. Germline-derived CDR1 and CDR2 are MNHEY and SVGAGI. The CDR3 is CASRQREESTDTQYF. The CDR3 DNA is TGTGCCAGCAGACAAAGGGAGGAATCTACAGATACGCAGTATTTT.

The chain couples TRBV6-5 to TRBJ2-3, with 7 nucleotides matching TRBD1. V lost 7 bases and J lost 0; bases outside the gene matches: 4. Germline V gene sequence: CDR1 MNHEY, CDR2 SVGAGI. The CDR3 contains 14 residues. CDR3 residues: CASNDRVSTDTQYF. In DNA, the CDR3 is TGTGCCAGCAACGACAGGGTGAGCACAGATACGCAGTATTTT.

The V gene is TRBV9, the J gene TRBJ2-1; D is perhaps TRBD2 (5 bases). Germline-derived CDR1 and CDR2 are SGDLS and YYNGEE. V dropped 0 bases and J dropped 3 bases, with 10 bases sitting between them. CDR3 size: 15 residues. CDR3 sequence (DNA): TGTGCCAGCAGCGTAGGGACTGCAGACTACAATGAGCAGTTCTTC. Its translation is CASSVGTADYNEQFF.

The J gene is TRBJ2-7, the V gene TRBV13, with D possibly called TRBD1 or TRBD2 (5 bases each). In germline, CDR1 is PRHDT, CDR2 FYEKMQ (reference sequence). The V gene lost 5 bases and the J gene lost 2 bases, with 13 bases spanning the gap. The CDR3 is 14 residues long. In nucleotides, the CDR3 is TGTGCCAGCAGCCTCGGGACGGACACCTACGAGCAGTACTTC. As protein: CASSLGTDTYEQYF.

The chain has TRBV5-1 and TRBJ2-7, with D hard to call. CDR3 length: 13 residues. Germline loops: CDR1 SGHRS, CDR2 YFSETQ. Trimming stripped 1 base from V and 3 bases from J, with 8 bases between. CDR3 sequence (DNA): TGCGCCAGCAGCTTGCAGAGTGACTACGAGCAGTACTTC. Translating gives CASSLQSDYEQYF.

Only one count was recorded for this clone. This CDR3 reads CAWSLDGSYEQYF. The CDR3, as DNA: TGTGCCTGGAGCCTGGACGGCTCCTACGAGCAGTACTTC. The chain carries TRBV30 and TRBJ2-7; D gene uncertain. Per the germline V gene, CDR1 is GTSNPN and CDR2 is SVGIG (reference sequence). The V and J ends lost 3 bases and 0 bases respectively, with 9 bases between them. CDR3 size: 13 residues.

This clone was seen a handful of times. The chain uses TRBV29-1 and TRBJ2-7; 14 positions agree with TRBD2. J gave up 5 bases and V 4 bases, and 10 bases lay outside the gene matches. CDR3 length: 16 residues. Germline V gene data show CDR1 as SQVTM and CDR2 as ANQGSEA. The CDR3 protein is CSVVAFGTSGGHEQYF. CDR3 in DNA: TGCAGCGTTGTGGCGTTTGGGACTAGCGGGGGCCACGAGCAGTACTTC.

The chain has TRBV19 and TRBJ2-7; no firm D call. V dropped 3 bases and J dropped 6 bases, with 12 bases sitting between them. The germline gives CDR1 LNHDA, CDR2 SQIVND (reference sequence). This CDR3 is 13 amino acids long. The CDR3 sequence is CASSILVEGEQYF. DNA for the CDR3: TGTGCCAGTAGTATTTTGGTCGAAGGCGAGCAGTACTTC.

This clone was recorded only once. The chain combines TRBV27 with TRBJ2-3; D is unclear. V shed 8 bases and J shed 5 bases, with 8 bases lying between them. This CDR3 contains 11 residues. Germline V CDR1 and CDR2: MNHEY, SMNVEV (reference sequence). CDR3 region: CASRFQDTQYF. The CDR3 nucleotides read TGTGCCAGCCGCTTCCAAGATACGCAGTATTTT.

V usage is TRBV2 and J usage is TRBJ1-1; the D is unclear. CDR1 and CDR2 (germline): SNHLY, FYNNEI. With 3 bases removed from V and 1 base from J, the gap between germline ends came to 6 bases. CDR3 length equals 13 residues. In DNA form, the CDR3 reads TGTGCCAGCAGTGACGCTACGAACACTGAAGCTTTCTTT. It codes for CASSDATNTEAFF.

This clone was counted once. This sequence joins TRBV5-4 and TRBJ2-3, with TRBD2 identical over 11 bases. CDR1 SGHNT and CDR2 YYREEE come from the germline V gene (reference sequence). Unmatched junction bases numbered 9, after V lost 2 bases and J lost 7 bases. The CDR3 is 16 residues long. For the CDR3, the DNA is TGTGCCAGCAGCTTTATTGAGGGACTAGCGGCAAATACGCAGTATTTT. Amino acid sequence: CASSFIEGLAANTQYF.

In its sample, this clone was seen a few times. The chain combines TRBV11-2 with TRBJ2-1; D remains unclear. The CDR3 consists of 16 residues. V lost 0 bases to trimming and J lost 2 bases, with 11 bases between them. CDR1 is SGHAT, CDR2 FQNNGV, per germline. Here the CDR3 reads CASSLDQAGPYNEQFF. CDR3 DNA sequence: TGTGCCAGCAGCTTAGATCAGGCCGGACCCTACAATGAGCAGTTCTTC.

V usage is TRBV11-2 and J usage is TRBJ2-1, with TRBD2 matching over 9 bases. CDR1 is SGHAT, CDR2 FQNNGV, per germline. This CDR3 has 14 amino acids. Trimming at V came to 8 bases and at J to 2 bases, leaving 4 bases not matched to a gene. The CDR3 protein is CASLEREAYNEQFF. CDR3 DNA: TGTGCCAGCTTAGAGCGGGAGGCCTACAATGAGCAGTTCTTC.

The chain has TRBV7-9 and TRBJ1-6; D might be TRBD1 (6 bases). Germline V lookup: CDR1 SEHNR, CDR2 FQNEAQ (reference sequence). Between the trimmed V and J ends, which lost 5 bases and 7 bases, there was a span of 15 bases. The length of the CDR3 is 15 residues. The CDR3 DNA reads TGTGCCAGCAGCCAAGGACAGAACTTGAATTCACCCCTCCACTTT. Its protein product is CASSQGQNLNSPLHF.

The chain uses TRBV5-1 and TRBJ2-1; D is undetermined. This CDR3 contains 12 residues. Trimming left V 3 bases short and J 6 bases short, with 7 bases between. Germline V CDR1 and CDR2: SGHRS, YFSETQ. The CDR3 nucleotides read TGCGCCAGCAGCTCACTTAGCAATGAGCAGTTCTTC. Residues: CASSSLSNEQFF.

This rearrangement joins TRBV7-2 to TRBJ2-1, with 8 bases fitting TRBD1. V gave up 6 bases and J gave up 9 bases; unmatched junction bases: 4. The CDR3 spans 12 residues. Germline V gene data show CDR1 as SGHTA and CDR2 as FQGNSA. Here the CDR3 DNA reads TGTGCCAGCAGACCCACAGGGGGTGAGCAGTTCTTC. It specifies CASRPTGGEQFF.

This clone was seen more than once but under ten times. The chain couples TRBV29-1 to TRBJ2-5; no clear D gene. Per the germline V gene, CDR1 is SQVTM and CDR2 is ANQGSEA. Trimming stripped 5 bases from V and 3 bases from J, with 10 bases between. This CDR3 has 12 amino acids. CDR3 region: CSVSLNEETQYF. The CDR3 DNA reads as TGCAGCGTTTCTTTAAATGAAGAGACCCAGTACTTC.